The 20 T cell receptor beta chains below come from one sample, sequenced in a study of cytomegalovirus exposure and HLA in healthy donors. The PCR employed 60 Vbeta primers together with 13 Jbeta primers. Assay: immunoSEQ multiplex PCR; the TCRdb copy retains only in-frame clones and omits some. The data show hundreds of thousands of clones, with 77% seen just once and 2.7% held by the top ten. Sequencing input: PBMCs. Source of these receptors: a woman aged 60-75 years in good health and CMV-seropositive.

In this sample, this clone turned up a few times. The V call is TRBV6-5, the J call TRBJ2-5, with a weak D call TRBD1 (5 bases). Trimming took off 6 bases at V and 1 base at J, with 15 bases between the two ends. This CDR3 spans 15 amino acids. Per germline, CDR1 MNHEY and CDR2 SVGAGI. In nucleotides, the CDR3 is TGTGCCAGCAGGATGGCCAGTGGGGCCCAAGAGACCCAGTACTTC. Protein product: CASRMASGAQETQYF.

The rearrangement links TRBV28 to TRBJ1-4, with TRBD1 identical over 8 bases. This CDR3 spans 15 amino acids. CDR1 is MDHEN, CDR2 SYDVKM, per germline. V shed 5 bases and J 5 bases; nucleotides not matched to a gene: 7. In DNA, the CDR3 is TGTGCCAGCAGTGGACCGGGACAGGACAATGAAAAACTGTTTTTT. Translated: CASSGPGQDNEKLFF. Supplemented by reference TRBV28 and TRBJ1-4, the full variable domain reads DVKVTQSSRYLVKRTGEKVFLECVQDMDHENMFWYRQDPGLGLRLIYFSYDVKMKEKGDIPEGYSVSREKKERFSLILESASTNQTSMYLCASSGPGQDNEKLFFGSGTQLSVL.

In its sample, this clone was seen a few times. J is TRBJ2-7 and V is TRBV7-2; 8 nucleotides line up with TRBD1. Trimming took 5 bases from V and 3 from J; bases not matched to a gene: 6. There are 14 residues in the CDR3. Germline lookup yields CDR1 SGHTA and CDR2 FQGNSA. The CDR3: CASSPPGQDYEQYF. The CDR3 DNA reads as TGTGCCAGCAGCCCCCCGGGACAGGACTACGAGCAGTACTTC.

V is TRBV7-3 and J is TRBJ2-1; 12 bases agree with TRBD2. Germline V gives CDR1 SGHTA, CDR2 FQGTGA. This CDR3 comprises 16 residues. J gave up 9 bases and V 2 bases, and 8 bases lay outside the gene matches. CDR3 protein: CASSLGASGGAGEQFF. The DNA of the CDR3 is TGTGCCAGCAGCTTAGGAGCTAGCGGGGGGGCGGGTGAGCAGTTCTTC. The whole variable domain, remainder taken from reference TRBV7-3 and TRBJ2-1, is GAGVSQTPSNKVTEKGKYVELRCDPISGHTALYWYRQSLGQGPEFLIYFQGTGAADDSGLPNDRFFAVRPEGSVSTLKIQRTERGDSAVYLCASSLGASGGAGEQFFGPGTRLTVL.

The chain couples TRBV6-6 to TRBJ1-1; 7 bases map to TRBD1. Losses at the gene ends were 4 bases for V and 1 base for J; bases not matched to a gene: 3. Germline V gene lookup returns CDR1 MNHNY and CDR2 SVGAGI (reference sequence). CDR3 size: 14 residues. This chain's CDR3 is CASSSGQENTEAFF. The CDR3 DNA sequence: TGTGCCAGCAGTTCAGGACAGGAGAACACTGAAGCTTTCTTT.

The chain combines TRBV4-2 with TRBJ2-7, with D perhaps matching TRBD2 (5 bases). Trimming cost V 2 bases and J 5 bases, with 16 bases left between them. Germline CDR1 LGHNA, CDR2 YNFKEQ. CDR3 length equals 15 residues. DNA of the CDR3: TGTGCCAGCAGCCAACCCGCCGGGAAGGGAAACGAGCAGTACTTC. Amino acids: CASSQPAGKGNEQYF.

The chain's CDR3 is CASRGQESSYNSPLHF. CDR3 DNA sequence: TGCGCCAGCCGCGGACAGGAGAGCTCCTATAATTCACCCCTCCACTTT. The chain uses TRBV5-1 and TRBJ1-6; 7 nucleotides line up with TRBD1. V was clipped by 7 bases and J by 0 bases; unmatched bases: 7. Germline V CDR1 and CDR2: SGHRS, YFSETQ. The CDR3 length is 16 residues.

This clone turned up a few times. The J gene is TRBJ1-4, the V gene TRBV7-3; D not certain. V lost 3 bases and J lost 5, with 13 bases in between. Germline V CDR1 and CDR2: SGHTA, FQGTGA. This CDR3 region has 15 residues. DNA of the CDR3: TGTGCCAGCAGCTTGAGGGTCGGGGTAAATGAAAAACTGTTTTTT. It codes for CASSLRVGVNEKLFF.

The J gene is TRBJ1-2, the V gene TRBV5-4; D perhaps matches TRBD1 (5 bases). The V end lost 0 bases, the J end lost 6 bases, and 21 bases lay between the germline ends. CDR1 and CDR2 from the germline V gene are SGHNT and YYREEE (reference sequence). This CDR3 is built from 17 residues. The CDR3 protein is CASSLDPKGIRVNGYTF. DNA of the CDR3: TGTGCCAGCAGCTTGGACCCCAAGGGGATAAGGGTTAATGGCTACACCTTC.

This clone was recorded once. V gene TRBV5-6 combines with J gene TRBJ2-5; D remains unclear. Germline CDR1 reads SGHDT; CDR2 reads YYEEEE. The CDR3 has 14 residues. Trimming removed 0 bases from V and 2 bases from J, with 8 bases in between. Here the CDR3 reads CASSLVGFQETQYF. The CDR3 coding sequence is TGTGCCAGCAGCTTGGTGGGCTTTCAAGAGACCCAGTACTTC.

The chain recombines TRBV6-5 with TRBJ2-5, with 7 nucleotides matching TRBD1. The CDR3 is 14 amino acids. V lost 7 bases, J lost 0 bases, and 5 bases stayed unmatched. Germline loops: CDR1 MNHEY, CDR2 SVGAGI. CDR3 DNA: TGTGCCAGCAAAACACAGGGGTACCAAGAGACCCAGTACTTC. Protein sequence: CASKTQGYQETQYF.

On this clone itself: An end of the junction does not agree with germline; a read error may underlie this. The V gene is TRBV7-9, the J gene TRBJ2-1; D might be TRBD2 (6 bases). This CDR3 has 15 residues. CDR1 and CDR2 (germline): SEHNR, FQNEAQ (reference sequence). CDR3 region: CSSSLLAGLYNEQFF. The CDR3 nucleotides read TGTTCCAGCAGCTTACTCGCGGGGCTTTACAATGAGCAGTTCTTC.

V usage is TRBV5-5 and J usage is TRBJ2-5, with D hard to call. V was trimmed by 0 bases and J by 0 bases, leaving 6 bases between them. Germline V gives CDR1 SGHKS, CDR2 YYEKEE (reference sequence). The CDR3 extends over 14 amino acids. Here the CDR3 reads CASSLGPNQETQYF. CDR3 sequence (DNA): TGTGCCAGCAGCTTGGGGCCCAACCAAGAGACCCAGTACTTC. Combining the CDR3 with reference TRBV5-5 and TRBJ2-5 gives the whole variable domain DAGVTQSPTHLIKTRGQQVTLRCSPISGHKSVSWYQQVLGQGPQFIFQYYEKEERGRGNFPDRFSARQFPNYSSELNVNALLLGDSALYLCASSLGPNQETQYFGPGTRLLVL.

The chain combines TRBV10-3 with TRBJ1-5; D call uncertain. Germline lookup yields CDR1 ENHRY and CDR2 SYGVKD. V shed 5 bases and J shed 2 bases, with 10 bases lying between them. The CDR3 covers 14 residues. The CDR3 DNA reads TGTGCCATCAGTCCTTCTGAGGGCAATCAGCCCCAGCATTTT. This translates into CAISPSEGNQPQHF.

In nucleotides, the CDR3 is TGCAGCGTGAGGGGAGGGGCTGGGGACCGCTCTGGGGCCAACGTCCTGACTTTC. Residues: CSVRGGAGDRSGANVLTF. This chain joins TRBV29-1 and TRBJ2-6; 7 nucleotides align to TRBD2. The length of the CDR3 is 18 residues. The germline V gene has CDR1 SQVTM and CDR2 ANQGSEA. V shed 6 bases, J shed 0 bases, and the junction held 14 bases outside the gene matches.

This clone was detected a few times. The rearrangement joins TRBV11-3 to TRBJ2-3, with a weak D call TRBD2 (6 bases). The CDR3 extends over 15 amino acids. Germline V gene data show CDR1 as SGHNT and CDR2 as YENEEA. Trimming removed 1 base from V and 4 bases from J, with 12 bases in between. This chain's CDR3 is CASSLGAAGADTQYF. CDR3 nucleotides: TGTGCCAGCAGCTTAGGAGCAGCGGGCGCAGATACGCAGTATTTT.

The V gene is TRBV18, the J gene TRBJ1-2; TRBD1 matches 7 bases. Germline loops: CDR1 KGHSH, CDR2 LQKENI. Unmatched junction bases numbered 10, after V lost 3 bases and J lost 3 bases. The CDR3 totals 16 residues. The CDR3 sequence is CASSPTADRADYGYTF. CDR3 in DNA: TGTGCCAGCTCACCGACCGCCGACAGGGCAGACTATGGCTACACCTTC.

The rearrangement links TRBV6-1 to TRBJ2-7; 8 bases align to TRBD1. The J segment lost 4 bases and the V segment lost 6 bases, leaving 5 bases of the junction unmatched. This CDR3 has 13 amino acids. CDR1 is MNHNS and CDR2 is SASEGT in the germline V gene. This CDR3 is CASRWTGWYEQYF. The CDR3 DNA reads TGTGCCAGCAGATGGACAGGGTGGTACGAGCAGTACTTC.

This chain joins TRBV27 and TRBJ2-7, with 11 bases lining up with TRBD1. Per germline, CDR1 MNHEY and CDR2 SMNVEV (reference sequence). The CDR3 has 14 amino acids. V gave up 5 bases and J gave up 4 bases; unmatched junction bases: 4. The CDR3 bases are TGTGCCAGCAGTGGACAGGGGGCGGATTACGAGCAGTACTTC. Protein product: CASSGQGADYEQYF.

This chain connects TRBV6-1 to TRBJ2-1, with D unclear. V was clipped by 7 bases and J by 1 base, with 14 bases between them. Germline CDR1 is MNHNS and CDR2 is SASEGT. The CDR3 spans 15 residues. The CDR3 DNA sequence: TGTGCCAGCATCCGCGCAGGAAGGTCCTACAATGAGCAGTTCTTC. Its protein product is CASIRAGRSYNEQFF.